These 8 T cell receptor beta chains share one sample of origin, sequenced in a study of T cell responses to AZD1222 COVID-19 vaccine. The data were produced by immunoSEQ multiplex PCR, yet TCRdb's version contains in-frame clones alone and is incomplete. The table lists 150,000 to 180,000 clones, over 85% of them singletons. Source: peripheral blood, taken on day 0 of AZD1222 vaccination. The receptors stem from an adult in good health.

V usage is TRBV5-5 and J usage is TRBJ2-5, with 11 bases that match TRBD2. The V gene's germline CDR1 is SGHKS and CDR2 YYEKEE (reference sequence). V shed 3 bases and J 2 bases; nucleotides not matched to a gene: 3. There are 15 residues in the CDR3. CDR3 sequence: CASSSIAGGQETQYF. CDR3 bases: TGTGCCAGCAGCTCCATAGCGGGAGGGCAAGAGACCCAGTACTTC.

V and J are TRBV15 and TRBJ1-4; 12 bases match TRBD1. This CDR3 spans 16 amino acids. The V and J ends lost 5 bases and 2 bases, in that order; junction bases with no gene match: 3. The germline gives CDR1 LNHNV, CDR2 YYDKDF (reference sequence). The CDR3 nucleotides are TGTGCCACCAGCCGCGGGACAGGGGGCACTAATGAAAAACTGTTTTTT. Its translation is CATSRGTGGTNEKLFF.

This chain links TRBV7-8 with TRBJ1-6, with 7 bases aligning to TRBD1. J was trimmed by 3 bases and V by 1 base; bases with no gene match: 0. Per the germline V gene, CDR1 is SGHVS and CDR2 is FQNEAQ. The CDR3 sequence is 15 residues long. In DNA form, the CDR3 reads TGTGCCAGCAGCTTAGACAGGGGCTATAATTCACCCCTCCACTTT. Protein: CASSLDRGYNSPLHF.

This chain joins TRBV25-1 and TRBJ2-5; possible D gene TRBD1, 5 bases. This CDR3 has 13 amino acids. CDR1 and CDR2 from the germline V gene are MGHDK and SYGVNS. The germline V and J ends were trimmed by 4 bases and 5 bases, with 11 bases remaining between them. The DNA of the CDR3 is TGTGCCAGCAGTGGACAGATTTGGGAGACCCAGTACTTC. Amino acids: CASSGQIWETQYF. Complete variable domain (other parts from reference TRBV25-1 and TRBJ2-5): EADIYQTPRYLVIGTGKKITLECSQTMGHDKMYWYQQDPGMELHLIHYSYGVNSTEKGDLSSESTVSRIRTEHFPLTLESARPSHTSQYLCASSGQIWETQYFGPGTRLLVL.

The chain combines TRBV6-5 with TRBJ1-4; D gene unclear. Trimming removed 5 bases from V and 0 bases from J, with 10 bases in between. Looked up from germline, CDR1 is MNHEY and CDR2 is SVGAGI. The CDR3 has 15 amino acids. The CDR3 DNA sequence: TGTGCCAGCAGTCGAGACGGAGCAACTAATGAAAAACTGTTTTTT. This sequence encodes CASSRDGATNEKLFF.

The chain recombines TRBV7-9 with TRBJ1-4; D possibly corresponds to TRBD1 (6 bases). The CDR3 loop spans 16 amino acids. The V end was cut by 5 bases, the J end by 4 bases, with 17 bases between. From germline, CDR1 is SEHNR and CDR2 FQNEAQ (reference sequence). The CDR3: CASSRNRDIGNEKLFF. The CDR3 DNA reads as TGTGCCAGCAGCCGGAACCGGGACATCGGTAATGAAAAACTGTTTTTT.

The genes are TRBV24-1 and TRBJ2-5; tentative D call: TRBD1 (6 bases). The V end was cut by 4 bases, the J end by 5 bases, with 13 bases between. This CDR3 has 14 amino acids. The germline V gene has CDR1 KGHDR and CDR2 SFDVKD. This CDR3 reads CATSDAGVWETQYF. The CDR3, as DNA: TGTGCCACCAGTGACGCAGGGGTTTGGGAGACCCAGTACTTC.

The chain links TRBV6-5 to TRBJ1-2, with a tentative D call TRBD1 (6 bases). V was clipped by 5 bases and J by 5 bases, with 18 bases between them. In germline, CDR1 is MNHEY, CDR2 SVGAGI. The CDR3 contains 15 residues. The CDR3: CASSRTGTVEYGYTF. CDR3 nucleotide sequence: TGTGCCAGCAGTCGAACAGGGACTGTGGAGTATGGCTACACCTTC.